Following are 9 T cell receptor beta chains from one sample sequenced in a study of post-analysis software for immune sequencing data. Study-level points and caveats: Elevated frequency relative to controls characterized four or five TRBV segments in patients, TRBV5-6, TRBV5-1 and TRBV20-1 among them.

TCR beta cDNA libraries included unique molecular identifiers. TCRdb recomputed calls from the PCR reads with MiXCR, one row per CDR3 protein. This sample has hundreds of thousands of distinct CDR3 sequences, with more than 50% found just once. Their target antigens are unknown. Sequencing used blood. The receptors come from a girl aged 2-10 years with multiple sclerosis.

The rearrangement joins TRBV3-1 to TRBJ1-2, with 9 bases aligning to TRBD1. V gave up 2 bases and J gave up 3 bases; unmatched junction bases: 4. The CDR3 is made up of 15 amino acids. Germline V CDR1 and CDR2: LGHDT, YNNKEL (reference sequence). The DNA of the CDR3 is TGTGCCAGCAGCCAACGGGACAGGGCATACTATGGCTACACCTTC. It encodes CASSQRDRAYYGYTF.

The gene calls are TRBV10-3 and TRBJ2-6; D is ambiguous. The CDR3 totals 14 residues. The V end lost 3 bases, the J end lost 2 bases, and 5 bases lay between the germline ends. Germline lookup yields CDR1 ENHRY and CDR2 SYGVKD. CDR3 loop: CAISDPPGANVLTF. CDR3 DNA: TGTGCCATCAGTGATCCCCCTGGGGCCAACGTCCTGACTTTC.

This clonotype appeared once. CDR3 residues: CASSPVWDRGSQIKLFF. CDR3 DNA sequence: TGTGCCAGCAGCCCTGTGTGGGACAGGGGAAGCCAGATAAAACTGTTTTTT. V gene TRBV7-9 combines with J gene TRBJ1-4; 10 bases align to TRBD1. The trim removed 5 bases at V and 10 bases at J, leaving 16 bases unmatched. Germline loops: CDR1 SEHNR, CDR2 FQNEAQ (reference sequence). CDR3 length: 17 residues. Filled out from reference TRBV7-9 and TRBJ1-4, the complete variable domain reads DTGVSQNPRHKITKRGQNVTFRCDPISEHNRLYWYRQTLGQGPEFLTYFQNEAQLEKSRLLSDRFSAERPKGSFSTLEIQRTEQGDSAMYLCASSPVWDRGSQIKLFFGSGTQLSVL.

The gene calls are TRBV7-8 and TRBJ1-5; 9 bases align to TRBD1. This CDR3 has 15 residues. V trimming: 5 bases; J trimming: 4 bases; junction bases outside the gene matches: 6. The germline CDR1 and CDR2 sequences are SGHVS and FQNEAQ. The DNA of the CDR3 is TGTGCCAGCAGCCCCGACAGGGGGGTTAATCAGCCCCAGCATTTT. Translated: CASSPDRGVNQPQHF.

This clonotype was counted only a few times. V usage is TRBV28 and J usage is TRBJ2-5; 9 bases align to TRBD1. The end of the DNA aligns better with TRBJ2-7, so the J call may be wrong. Germline values: CDR1 MDHEN, CDR2 SYDVKM. This CDR3 region has 16 residues. CDR3 sequence reads: CASSHTPGQGPHEQYF. CDR3 bases: TGTGCCAGCAGTCATACCCCGGGACAGGGTCCCCACGAGCAGTACTTC.

The chain joins TRBV6-5 to TRBJ2-3; the match to TRBD1 covers 7 bases. J gave up 0 bases and V 10 bases, and 10 bases lay outside the gene matches. The CDR3 runs to 15 residues. CDR1 is MNHEY and CDR2 is SVGAGI in the germline V gene. CDR3 in amino acids: CATAHGTASTDTQYF. Written as DNA, the CDR3 is TGTGCCACCGCCCATGGGACAGCTAGCACAGATACGCAGTATTTT.

This clonotype was found a few times. The rearrangement joins TRBV15 to TRBJ1-2; D remains unclear. The V and J ends lost 0 bases and 7 bases respectively, with 12 bases between them. Per the germline V gene, CDR1 is LNHNV and CDR2 is YYDKDF (reference sequence). CDR3 length: 14 amino acids. CDR3: CATSRDVVWSGYTF. Written as DNA, the CDR3 is TGTGCCACCAGCAGAGATGTGGTTTGGAGTGGCTACACCTTC.

Only a few counts were recorded for this clonotype. The chain is built from TRBV25-1 and TRBJ1-1, with 8 bases fitting TRBD1. Trimming at V came to 2 bases and at J to 11 bases, leaving 4 bases not matched to a gene. The CDR3 is made up of 12 amino acids. Germline V gene sequence: CDR1 MGHDK, CDR2 SYGVNS. The CDR3 DNA is TGTGCCAGCAGTGAACCGGACAGGGAGGCTTTCTTT. Translated, it gives CASSEPDREAFF.

In this sample, this clonotype turned up a few times. This chain uses TRBV6-5 with TRBJ1-2; the match to TRBD1 covers 7 bases. CDR1 and CDR2 (germline): MNHEY, SVGAGI. This CDR3 is built from 15 residues. V was clipped by 0 bases and J by 4 bases; unmatched bases: 5. The DNA of the CDR3 is TGTGCCAGCAGTTACTCCGGACAGGCCCCCTATGGCTACACCTTC. It yields the protein CASSYSGQAPYGYTF.